Listed below are T cell receptor beta chains from one sample, sequenced in a study of T cells after yellow fever vaccination. TCRdb reprocessed the 5' RACE reads with MiXCR, giving one entry per CDR3 protein. The sample lists around 310,000 distinct CDR3 sequences; more than 8.5% were seen once. The sample consisted of PBMCs, taken on the day of the first yellow fever vaccination. The receptors here all came from a man between 18 and 35 years old who received the YFV17D yellow fever vaccine. Both conserved end residues are part of each CDR3. The order of the fields is clone size, V gene, J gene, CDR3 protein. Only part of the rows carry a size: once, few, many, or a class if the clone is expanded.

clone_size: few; v_call: TRBV5-1; j_call: TRBJ2-5; cdr3_aa: CASSIQGRQETQYF
clone_size: few; v_call: TRBV7-2; j_call: TRBJ2-5; cdr3_aa: CASSFNSAETQYF
clone_size: few; v_call: TRBV12-3/TRBV12-4; j_call: TRBJ1-4; cdr3_aa: CASSFSFRGTGYEKLFF
clone_size: .; v_call: TRBV4-1; j_call: TRBJ2-7; cdr3_aa: CASSQDMYPYEQYF
clone_size: .; v_call: TRBV19; j_call: TRBJ2-1; cdr3_aa: CASSIWRPNNEQFF
clone_size: many; v_call: TRBV5-5; j_call: TRBJ2-3; cdr3_aa: CASSLVATSTDTQYF
clone_size: few; v_call: TRBV4-3; j_call: TRBJ1-4; cdr3_aa: CASSQGRWRANEKLFF
clone_size: .; v_call: TRBV6-1; j_call: TRBJ1-6; cdr3_aa: CAIQQGIIFRSPLHF
clone_size: few; v_call: TRBV5-1; j_call: TRBJ2-1; cdr3_aa: CASSQLGQVAYNEQFF
clone_size: few; v_call: TRBV7-2; j_call: TRBJ2-3; cdr3_aa: CASSFSSGSTDTQYF
clone_size: few; v_call: TRBV20-1; j_call: TRBJ1-1; cdr3_aa: CSARSRGGTEAFF
clone_size: .; v_call: TRBV7-3; j_call: TRBJ2-3; cdr3_aa: CASSLNERPDTQYF
clone_size: .; v_call: TRBV7-7; j_call: TRBJ1-1; cdr3_aa: CASSSVVVPTEAFF
clone_size: .; v_call: TRBV9; j_call: TRBJ1-2; cdr3_aa: CASSASSRESGYGYTF
clone_size: .; v_call: TRBV5-6; j_call: TRBJ2-3; cdr3_aa: CAGSPGRTDTQYF
clone_size: .; v_call: TRBV12-3/TRBV12-4; j_call: TRBJ1-5; cdr3_aa: CASSFWHWVGTGYPSNQPQHF
clone_size: .; v_call: TRBV3-1; j_call: TRBJ1-4; cdr3_aa: CASSQDIRSWNVF
clone_size: .; v_call: TRBV10-3; j_call: TRBJ1-1; cdr3_aa: CAISRRLEQNTEAFF
clone_size: .; v_call: TRBV6-5; j_call: TRBJ1-3; cdr3_aa: CASSSAQGGNTIYF
clone_size: many; v_call: TRBV7-2; j_call: TRBJ1-4; cdr3_aa: CASSLVPGATNEKLFF
clone_size: .; v_call: TRBV7-8; j_call: TRBJ1-5; cdr3_aa: CASSLVLGVTIQPQHF
clone_size: many; v_call: TRBV4-2; j_call: TRBJ2-3; cdr3_aa: CASSQADTQYF